This T cell receptor (beta chain) was captured by sequencing in a study of T-cell memory formation after mild COVID-19. Study overall: Most TCR clusters belonged to a single donor.

This clonotype was picked up many times. Its antigen remains unknown. Study-level findings and limits: Balance between CD4 and CD8 was seen in clones contracting day 15 to 85, and a CD4+ lean was seen in later expanders. Contracting CD4+ clones were located mainly in CM and EM, and CD8+ clones in EMRA.

TCRdb re-analysed the 5' RACE reads in MiXCR, keeping a single row per CDR3 protein. The sample consists of hundreds of thousands of distinct CDR3 sequences, approximately 19% of them appearing once. The sequence was collected from an adult woman who had mild COVID-19 (a few samples of this study predate the infection). Cell type and time point are not known. The sample consisted of PBMCs or a T cell subset sorted from them (not recorded which).

CDR3 sequence (DNA): TGTGCCAGCAGCTTCAAAGGCGTGGAGGCTAGCGTACAAGAGACCCAGTACTTC. Protein product: CASSFKGVEASVQETQYF. The V gene is TRBV7-2, the J gene TRBJ2-5, with a possible D match to TRBD2 (6 bases). The length of the CDR3 is 18 residues. Deletions cut 3 bases from V and 2 bases from J, with 22 bases between. The germline gives CDR1 SGHTA, CDR2 FQGNSA.